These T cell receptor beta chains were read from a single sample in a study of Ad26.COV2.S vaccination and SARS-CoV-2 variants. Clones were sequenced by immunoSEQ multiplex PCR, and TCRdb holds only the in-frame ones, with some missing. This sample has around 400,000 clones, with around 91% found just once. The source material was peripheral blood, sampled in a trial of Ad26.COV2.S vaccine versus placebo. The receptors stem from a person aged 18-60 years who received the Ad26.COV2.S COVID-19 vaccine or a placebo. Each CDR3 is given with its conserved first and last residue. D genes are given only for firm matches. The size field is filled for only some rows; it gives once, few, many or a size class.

cdr3_aa: CASSQDMASEQYF; cdr3_nt: TGTGCCAGCAGCCAAGATATGGCTTCCGAGCAGTACTTC; d_call: .; clone_size: .; v_call: TRBV3-1/TRBV3-2; j_call: TRBJ2-7
cdr3_aa: CASRLALVGENSPLHF; cdr3_nt: TGTGCCAGCAGACTCGCCTTAGTGGGGGAGAATTCACCCCTCCACTTT; d_call: .; clone_size: .; v_call: TRBV3-1/TRBV3-2; j_call: TRBJ1-6
cdr3_aa: CASSQDEGLLYEQYF; cdr3_nt: TGTGCCAGCAGCCAAGATGAGGGCCTCCTCTACGAGCAGTACTTC; d_call: .; clone_size: .; v_call: TRBV3-1/TRBV3-2; j_call: TRBJ2-7
cdr3_aa: CATRQGTGTYNEQFF; cdr3_nt: TGTGCCACCAGGCAGGGGACAGGGACCTACAATGAGCAGTTCTTC; d_call: TRBD1; clone_size: .; v_call: TRBV27; j_call: TRBJ2-1
cdr3_aa: CASSFPSSSYNSPLHF; cdr3_nt: TGTGCCAGCAGTTTTCCTTCTAGCTCCTATAATTCACCCCTCCACTTT; d_call: .; clone_size: .; v_call: TRBV28; j_call: TRBJ1-6
cdr3_aa: CSVGGQGTHTEAFF; cdr3_nt: TGCAGCGTAGGAGGACAGGGGACGCACACTGAAGCTTTCTTT; d_call: TRBD1; clone_size: .; v_call: TRBV29-1; j_call: TRBJ1-1
cdr3_aa: CASRAQGWDGYTF; cdr3_nt: TGTGCCAGTAGAGCCCAGGGTTGGGATGGCTACACCTTC; d_call: .; clone_size: .; v_call: TRBV19; j_call: TRBJ1-2
cdr3_aa: CASSLDGSSYEQYF; cdr3_nt: TGTGCCAGCAGTTTGGACGGAAGCTCCTACGAGCAGTACTTC; d_call: .; clone_size: once; v_call: TRBV28; j_call: TRBJ2-7
cdr3_aa: CASSLQGPRSPLHF; cdr3_nt: TGTGCCAGCAGCTTGCAGGGGCCCCGTTCACCCCTCCACTTT; d_call: .; clone_size: .; v_call: TRBV5-5; j_call: TRBJ1-6
cdr3_aa: CASSQEGLREQPQHF; cdr3_nt: TGTGCCAGCAGCCAAGAGGGCCTTAGGGAGCAGCCCCAGCATTTT; d_call: .; clone_size: .; v_call: TRBV3-1/TRBV3-2; j_call: TRBJ1-5
cdr3_aa: CASERSGSGNTIYF; cdr3_nt: TGTGCCAGCGAGAGGTCGGGGTCCGGAAACACCATATATTTT; d_call: .; clone_size: .; v_call: TRBV28; j_call: TRBJ1-3
cdr3_aa: CASSLVGGVEQYF; cdr3_nt: TGCGCCAGCAGCTTGGTAGGGGGCGTCGAGCAGTACTTC; d_call: TRBD1; clone_size: .; v_call: TRBV5-1; j_call: TRBJ2-7
cdr3_aa: CASSRDRAYEQYF; cdr3_nt: TGCGCCAGCAGTCGGGACCGAGCATACGAGCAGTACTTC; d_call: .; clone_size: once; v_call: TRBV5-1; j_call: TRBJ2-7
cdr3_aa: CSGTEAFF; cdr3_nt: TGCAGCGGGACCGAAGCTTTCTTT; d_call: .; clone_size: .; v_call: TRBV20-1; j_call: TRBJ1-1
cdr3_aa: CAWSPRAREPQHF; cdr3_nt: TGTGCCTGGAGTCCCCGGGCCCGGGAGCCCCAGCATTTT; d_call: .; clone_size: .; v_call: TRBV30; j_call: TRBJ1-5
cdr3_aa: CASSPGQHTGELFF; cdr3_nt: TGTGCCAGCAGCCCGGGACAGCACACCGGGGAGCTGTTTTTT; d_call: TRBD1; clone_size: .; v_call: TRBV6-5; j_call: TRBJ2-2
cdr3_aa: CSVWTSGAYNEQFF; cdr3_nt: TGCAGCGTGTGGACTAGCGGAGCTTACAATGAGCAGTTCTTC; d_call: TRBD2; clone_size: .; v_call: TRBV29-1; j_call: TRBJ2-1
cdr3_aa: CASSHNQDRFNEKLFF; cdr3_nt: TGTGCCAGCAGCCATAATCAGGACAGGTTTAATGAAAAACTGTTTTTT; d_call: TRBD1; clone_size: once; v_call: TRBV3-1/TRBV3-2; j_call: TRBJ1-4
cdr3_aa: CASSLYNEQFF; cdr3_nt: TGTGCCAGCAGTCTCTACAATGAGCAGTTCTTC; d_call: .; clone_size: .; v_call: TRBV2; j_call: TRBJ2-1
cdr3_aa: CASSLKGLAGGSSYNEQFF; cdr3_nt: TGTGCCAGCAGCTTAAAAGGACTAGCGGGAGGAAGCTCCTACAATGAGCAGTTCTTC; d_call: TRBD2; clone_size: .; v_call: TRBV13; j_call: TRBJ2-1
cdr3_aa: CASSQGTINSYEQYF; cdr3_nt: TGTGCCAGCAGCCAAGGGACTATTAACTCCTACGAGCAGTACTTC; d_call: TRBD2; clone_size: .; v_call: TRBV7-3; j_call: TRBJ2-7
cdr3_aa: CAGRTGVFDEQYF; cdr3_nt: TGTGCAGGTAGGACAGGGGTATTCGACGAGCAGTACTTC; d_call: TRBD1; clone_size: .; v_call: TRBV6-5; j_call: TRBJ2-7
cdr3_aa: CASSTGQGDQPQHF; cdr3_nt: TGCGCCAGCAGCACCGGACAGGGGGATCAGCCCCAGCATTTT; d_call: TRBD1; clone_size: .; v_call: TRBV4-1; j_call: TRBJ1-5
cdr3_aa: CASSQDGADTQYF; cdr3_nt: TGCGCCAGCAGCCAAGATGGGGCAGATACGCAGTATTTT; d_call: .; clone_size: .; v_call: TRBV4-1; j_call: TRBJ2-3
cdr3_aa: CASRPALAGSGDNEQFF; cdr3_nt: TGTGCCAGCAGGCCGGCACTAGCGGGGTCCGGGGACAATGAGCAGTTCTTC; d_call: TRBD2; clone_size: .; v_call: TRBV5-6; j_call: TRBJ2-1
cdr3_aa: CASSLDRQSPLHF; cdr3_nt: TGTGCCAGCAGCTTGGACCGACAGTCACCCCTCCACTTT; d_call: .; clone_size: .; v_call: TRBV7-8; j_call: TRBJ1-6
cdr3_aa: CASSLLPAGAGTDTQYF; cdr3_nt: TGTGCCAGCAGCTTACTCCCGGCAGGGGCGGGCACAGATACGCAGTATTTT; d_call: .; clone_size: .; v_call: TRBV7-3; j_call: TRBJ2-3
cdr3_aa: CATGVVGHHTGELFF; cdr3_nt: TGTGCCACAGGGGTGGTGGGACATCACACCGGGGAGCTGTTTTTT; d_call: .; clone_size: .; v_call: TRBV10-3; j_call: TRBJ2-2
cdr3_aa: CASSSGTGGNEQYF; cdr3_nt: TGTGCCAGCAGCTCCGGGACAGGGGGGAATGAGCAGTACTTC; d_call: TRBD1; clone_size: .; v_call: TRBV7-8; j_call: TRBJ2-7
cdr3_aa: CASSQGFETQYF; cdr3_nt: TGTGCCAGTTCGCAGGGGTTTGAGACCCAGTACTTC; d_call: .; clone_size: .; v_call: TRBV12-3/TRBV12-4; j_call: TRBJ2-5
cdr3_aa: CATRGLGGYEQYF; cdr3_nt: TGTGCCACCCGAGGGCTAGGTGGTTACGAGCAGTACTTC; d_call: .; clone_size: .; v_call: TRBV6-5; j_call: TRBJ2-7
cdr3_aa: CASSLDSGRAVQYF; cdr3_nt: TGTGCCAGCAGCTTGGATAGCGGGAGGGCCGTGCAGTACTTC; d_call: TRBD2; clone_size: .; v_call: TRBV5-4; j_call: TRBJ2-7
cdr3_aa: CASSRDQETQYF; cdr3_nt: TGTGCCAGCTCTCGAGACCAAGAGACCCAGTACTTC; d_call: .; clone_size: .; v_call: TRBV18; j_call: TRBJ2-5
cdr3_aa: CASSMRENQPQHF; cdr3_nt: TGTGCCAGTAGTATGAGGGAAAATCAGCCCCAGCATTTT; d_call: .; clone_size: .; v_call: TRBV19; j_call: TRBJ1-5
cdr3_aa: CASTKPGNPYEQYF; cdr3_nt: TGTGCCAGCACTAAGCCAGGGAACCCCTACGAGCAGTACTTC; d_call: .; clone_size: .; v_call: TRBV28; j_call: TRBJ2-7
cdr3_aa: CASSPRTGVGSDTQYF; cdr3_nt: TGTGCCAGCAGCCCTCGGACAGGGGTAGGGTCAGATACGCAGTATTTT; d_call: TRBD1; clone_size: .; v_call: TRBV6-2/TRBV6-3; j_call: TRBJ2-3
cdr3_aa: CASALTGAGQPQHF; cdr3_nt: TGTGCCAGTGCTCTTACAGGGGCGGGTCAGCCCCAGCATTTT; d_call: TRBD1; clone_size: .; v_call: TRBV19; j_call: TRBJ1-5
cdr3_aa: CASRGPNWRTGELFF; cdr3_nt: TGTGCCAGCAGAGGACCAAATTGGCGCACCGGGGAGCTGTTTTTT; d_call: .; clone_size: .; v_call: TRBV28; j_call: TRBJ2-2
cdr3_aa: CASSTWAGEDTQYF; cdr3_nt: TGTGCCAGTAGTACGTGGGCGGGAGAAGATACGCAGTATTTT; d_call: TRBD2; clone_size: .; v_call: TRBV19; j_call: TRBJ2-3
cdr3_aa: CASSQTGGAYEQYF; cdr3_nt: TGTGCCAGCAGCCAGACAGGGGGAGCCTACGAGCAGTACTTC; d_call: TRBD1; clone_size: .; v_call: TRBV3-1/TRBV3-2; j_call: TRBJ2-7
cdr3_aa: CASSLVGARDYTF; cdr3_nt: TGTGCCAGCAGCTTGGTGGGGGCGCGGGACTACACCTTC; d_call: .; clone_size: .; v_call: TRBV5-5; j_call: TRBJ1-2
cdr3_aa: CASSPASGSAYEQYF; cdr3_nt: TGCGCCAGCAGCCCCGCCAGCGGGAGTGCCTACGAGCAGTACTTC; d_call: TRBD2; clone_size: few; v_call: TRBV5-1; j_call: TRBJ2-7
cdr3_aa: CASSSSGNYEQYF; cdr3_nt: TGCGCCAGCAGCAGTAGCGGGAACTACGAGCAGTACTTC; d_call: TRBD2; clone_size: .; v_call: TRBV5-1; j_call: TRBJ2-7
cdr3_aa: CATQGLSSYEQYF; cdr3_nt: TGTGCCACCCAGGGGCTAAGCTCCTACGAGCAGTACTTC; d_call: .; clone_size: .; v_call: TRBV27; j_call: TRBJ2-7
cdr3_aa: CSASLAGGNSYEQYF; cdr3_nt: TGCAGTGCTAGTCTTGCGGGAGGAAACTCCTACGAGCAGTACTTC; d_call: TRBD2; clone_size: .; v_call: TRBV20-1; j_call: TRBJ2-7
cdr3_aa: CASSLSDRNTEAFF; cdr3_nt: TGTGCCAGCAGTTTATCGGACAGGAACACTGAAGCTTTCTTT; d_call: .; clone_size: .; v_call: TRBV6-6; j_call: TRBJ1-1
cdr3_aa: CSVRTSGVSSYNEQFF; cdr3_nt: TGCAGCGTTCGGACTAGCGGAGTCAGCTCCTACAATGAGCAGTTCTTC; d_call: TRBD2; clone_size: .; v_call: TRBV29-1; j_call: TRBJ2-1
cdr3_aa: CASRSTGFGDGYTF; cdr3_nt: TGCGCCAGCAGGTCCACAGGGTTTGGGGATGGCTACACCTTC; d_call: .; clone_size: .; v_call: TRBV5-1; j_call: TRBJ1-2
cdr3_aa: CASSKMQASSPDTQYF; cdr3_nt: TGTGCCAGCAGCAAAATGCAGGCCTCCTCACCAGATACGCAGTATTTT; d_call: .; clone_size: .; v_call: TRBV11-2; j_call: TRBJ2-3
cdr3_aa: CASSLSSEHEQYF; cdr3_nt: TGTGCCAGCAGTTTATCGTCGGAGCACGAGCAGTACTTC; d_call: .; clone_size: .; v_call: TRBV27; j_call: TRBJ2-7
cdr3_aa: CASSEWPKGLFQETQYF; cdr3_nt: TGTGCCAGCAGTGAATGGCCCAAGGGGTTGTTTCAAGAGACCCAGTACTTC; d_call: .; clone_size: .; v_call: TRBV25-1; j_call: TRBJ2-5
cdr3_aa: CASSMALASVGGYEQYF; cdr3_nt: TGTGCCAGTAGTATGGCCCTCGCCTCGGTGGGGGGGTACGAGCAGTACTTC; d_call: TRBD2; clone_size: .; v_call: TRBV19; j_call: TRBJ2-7
cdr3_aa: CATSEPDREGQFF; cdr3_nt: TGTGCCACCAGTGAACCAGACAGGGAGGGACAGTTCTTC; d_call: .; clone_size: .; v_call: TRBV24-1; j_call: TRBJ2-1
cdr3_aa: CATDRYGTSGSRERFKNIQYF; cdr3_nt: TGTGCCACTGATCGATACGGGACTAGCGGGAGCCGAGAGAGGTTCAAAAACATTCAGTACTTC; d_call: TRBD2; clone_size: .; v_call: TRBV24-1; j_call: TRBJ2-4
cdr3_aa: CASSPGQGARRYGYTF; cdr3_nt: TGTGCCAGCAGTCCCGGACAGGGGGCAAGGCGGTATGGCTACACCTTC; d_call: TRBD1; clone_size: once; v_call: TRBV28; j_call: TRBJ1-2